Sequencing of this T cell receptor (beta chain) was carried out in a study of CD4 and CD8 cells across lung adenocarcinoma regions. On this clonotype: A junction end diverges from the germline sequence, so it may reflect a read error.

Localized lung adenocarcinoma, a non-small cell lung cancer, affected the donors. One entry per CDR3 protein results from TCRdb running MiXCR on the PCR reads. The repertoire consists of about 27,000 distinct CDR3 sequences, with 53% occurring once and the leading ten covering less than 60%. Material for sequencing was CD8+ T cells from the center of a lung tumor. The clonotype originates from a male donor with lung adenocarcinoma. The CD4 and CD8 labels of this study may be unreliable.

The CDR3 here is CASSRRAVRTGTLYF. As DNA, the CDR3 is TGTGCCAGCAGCCGACGGGCGGTGAGGACAGGGACGCTGTATTTT. This chain joins TRBV6-1 and TRBJ2-2, with 8 bases aligning to TRBD1. The length of the CDR3 is 15 residues. Germline values: CDR1 MNHNS, CDR2 SASEGT.